This T cell receptor beta chain originates from a study of blood T cell repertoires in COVID-19. The CDR3 contains 14 residues. With V trimmed by 4 bases and J by 6 bases, 4 bases remained unmatched. Germline CDR1 and CDR2: MNHEY and SVGAGI. Only in-frame clones appear in the TCRdb table, and some are missing; sequencing was by immunoSEQ multiplex PCR. Here the sample spans more than 55,000 clones, around 87% being singletons. The TCR sequence derives from a man in his sixties with active or convalescent COVID-19. Sequencing was done on a sample of peripheral blood. This chain uses TRBV6-5 with TRBJ2-1, with 9 nucleotides matching TRBD2. The CDR3 protein is CASSSPTSGNEQFF. The CDR3 bases are TGTGCCAGCAGTTCACCGACTAGCGGCAATGAGCAGTTCTTC.